The present T cell receptor beta chain was sequenced within a study of blood T cell repertoires in COVID-19. The assay was immunoSEQ multiplex PCR, and TCRdb's table has in-frame clones only and misses some. The table shows around 300,000 clones, with about nine tenths occurring only once. The germline gives CDR1 DFQATT, CDR2 SNEGSKA (reference sequence). This CDR3 has 13 residues. V was trimmed by 3 bases and J by 3 bases, leaving 10 bases between them. This sequence joins TRBV20-1 and TRBJ2-3, with D maybe TRBD1 (6 bases). Sequenced: peripheral blood. This TCR derives from a man between 18 and 35 years old with active or convalescent COVID-19. The CDR3 coding sequence is TGCAGTGCTAGTTCTCAGGGGACAGATACGCAGTATTTT. This encodes CSASSQGTDTQYF.